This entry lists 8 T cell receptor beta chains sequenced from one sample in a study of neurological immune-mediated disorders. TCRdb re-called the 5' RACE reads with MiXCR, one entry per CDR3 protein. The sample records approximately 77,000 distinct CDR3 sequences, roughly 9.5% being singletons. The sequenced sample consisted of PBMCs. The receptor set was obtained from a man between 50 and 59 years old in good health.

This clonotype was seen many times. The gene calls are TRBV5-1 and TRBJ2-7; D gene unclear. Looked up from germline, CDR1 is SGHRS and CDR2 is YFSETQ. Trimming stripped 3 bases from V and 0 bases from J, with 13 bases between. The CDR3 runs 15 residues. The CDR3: CASSSAAGYSYEQYF. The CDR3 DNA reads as TGCGCCAGCAGCTCCGCAGCCGGGTACTCCTACGAGCAGTACTTC.

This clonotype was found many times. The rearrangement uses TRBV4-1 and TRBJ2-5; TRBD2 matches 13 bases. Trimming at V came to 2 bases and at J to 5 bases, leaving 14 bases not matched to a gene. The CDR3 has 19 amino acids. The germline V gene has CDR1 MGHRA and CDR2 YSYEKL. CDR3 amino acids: CASSQWTSGRGGVGETQYF. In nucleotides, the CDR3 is TGCGCCAGCAGCCAATGGACTAGCGGGAGAGGTGGGGTTGGGGAGACCCAGTACTTC.

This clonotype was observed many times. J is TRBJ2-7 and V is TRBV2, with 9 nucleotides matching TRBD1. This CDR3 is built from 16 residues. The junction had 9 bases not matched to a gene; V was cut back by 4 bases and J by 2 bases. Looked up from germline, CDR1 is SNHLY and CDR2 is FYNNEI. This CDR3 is CASSAFDRGAAYEQYF. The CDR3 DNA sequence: TGTGCCAGCAGTGCGTTTGACAGGGGGGCGGCCTACGAGCAGTACTTC. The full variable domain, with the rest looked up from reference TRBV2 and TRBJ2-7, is EPEVTQTPSHQVTQMGQEVILRCVPISNHLYFYWYRQILGQKVEFLVSFYNNEISEKSEIFDDQFSVERPDGSNFTLKIRSTKLEDSAMYFCASSAFDRGAAYEQYFGPGTRLTVT.

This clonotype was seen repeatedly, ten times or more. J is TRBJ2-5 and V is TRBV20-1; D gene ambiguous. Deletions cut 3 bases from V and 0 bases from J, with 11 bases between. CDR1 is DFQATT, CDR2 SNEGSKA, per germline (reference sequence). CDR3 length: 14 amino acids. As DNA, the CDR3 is TGCAGTGCTAGTCAAAGATTGTACCAAGAGACCCAGTACTTC. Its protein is CSASQRLYQETQYF.

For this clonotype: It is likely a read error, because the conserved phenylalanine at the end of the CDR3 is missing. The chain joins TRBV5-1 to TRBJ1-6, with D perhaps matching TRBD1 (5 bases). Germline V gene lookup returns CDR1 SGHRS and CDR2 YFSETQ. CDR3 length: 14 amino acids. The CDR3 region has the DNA TGCGCCAGCCAGCAGGGTGTTTATGGTTCACCACTCCACTGT. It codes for CASQQGVYGSPLHC.

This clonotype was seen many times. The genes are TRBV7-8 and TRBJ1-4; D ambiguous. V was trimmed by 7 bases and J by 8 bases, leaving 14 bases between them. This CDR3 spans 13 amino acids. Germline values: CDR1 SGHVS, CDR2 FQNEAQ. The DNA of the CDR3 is TGTGCCAGCATCTTTAGTGCAAGGGAAAAACTGTTTTTT. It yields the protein CASIFSAREKLFF.

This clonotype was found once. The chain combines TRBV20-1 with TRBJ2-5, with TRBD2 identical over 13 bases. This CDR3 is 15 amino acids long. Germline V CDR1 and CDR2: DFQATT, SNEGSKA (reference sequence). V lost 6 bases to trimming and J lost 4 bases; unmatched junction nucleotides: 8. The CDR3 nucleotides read TGCAGTGCCCCAACTAGCGGGGGGGCCCGAGAGACCCAGTACTTC. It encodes CSAPTSGGARETQYF.

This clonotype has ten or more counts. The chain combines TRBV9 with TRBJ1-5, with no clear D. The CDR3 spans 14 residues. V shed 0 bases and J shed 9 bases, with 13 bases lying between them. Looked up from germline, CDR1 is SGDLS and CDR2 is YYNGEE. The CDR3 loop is CASSVGIDFRPQHF. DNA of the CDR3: TGTGCCAGCAGCGTAGGGATTGATTTTAGGCCCCAGCATTTT.